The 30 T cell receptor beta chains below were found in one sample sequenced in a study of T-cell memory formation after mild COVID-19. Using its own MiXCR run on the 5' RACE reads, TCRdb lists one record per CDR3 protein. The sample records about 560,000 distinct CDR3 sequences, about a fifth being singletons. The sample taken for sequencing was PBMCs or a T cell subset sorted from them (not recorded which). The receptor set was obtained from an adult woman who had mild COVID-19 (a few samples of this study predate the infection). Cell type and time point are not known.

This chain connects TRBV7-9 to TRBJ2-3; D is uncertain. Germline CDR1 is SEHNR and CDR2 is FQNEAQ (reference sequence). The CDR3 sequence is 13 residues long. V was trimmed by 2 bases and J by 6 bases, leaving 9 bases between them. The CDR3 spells CASSLPAWDTQYF. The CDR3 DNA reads TGTGCCAGCAGCTTACCAGCGTGGGATACGCAGTATTTT.

CDR3 nucleotides: TGTGCCAGCAGCACACCTGGTAGAATCACCGGGGAGCTGTTTTTT. The encoded protein is CASSTPGRITGELFF. The J gene is TRBJ2-2, the V gene TRBV5-6; no reliable D call. V gave up 4 bases and J gave up 4 bases, with 14 bases separating them. Germline V gene data show CDR1 as SGHDT and CDR2 as YYEEEE. The CDR3 consists of 15 residues.

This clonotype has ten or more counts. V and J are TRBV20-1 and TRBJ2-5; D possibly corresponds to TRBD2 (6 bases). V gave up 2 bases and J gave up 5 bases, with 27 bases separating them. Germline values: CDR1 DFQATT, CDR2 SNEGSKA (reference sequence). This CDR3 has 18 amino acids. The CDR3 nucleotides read TGCAGTGCTAGACCCAGGGAATTACCCGGGACTCAAAGGGAGACCCAGTACTTC. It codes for CSARPRELPGTQRETQYF.

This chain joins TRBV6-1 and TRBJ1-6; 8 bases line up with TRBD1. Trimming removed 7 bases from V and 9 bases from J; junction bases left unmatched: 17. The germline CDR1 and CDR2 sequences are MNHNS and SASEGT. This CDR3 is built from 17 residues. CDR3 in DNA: TGTGCCAGCACCTGGACAGGGCTTATAACCGTGCGTTCACCCCTCCACTTT. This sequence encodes CASTWTGLITVRSPLHF.

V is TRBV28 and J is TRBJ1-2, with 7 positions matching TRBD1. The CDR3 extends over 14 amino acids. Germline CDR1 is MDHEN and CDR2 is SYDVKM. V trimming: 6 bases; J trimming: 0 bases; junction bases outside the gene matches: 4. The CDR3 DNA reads TGTGCCAGCAGCTGGACAGGTACTAACTATGGCTACACCTTC. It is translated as CASSWTGTNYGYTF.

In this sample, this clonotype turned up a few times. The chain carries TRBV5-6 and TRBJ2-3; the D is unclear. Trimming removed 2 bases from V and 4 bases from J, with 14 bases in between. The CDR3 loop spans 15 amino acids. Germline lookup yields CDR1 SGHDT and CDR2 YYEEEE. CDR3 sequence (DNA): TGTGCCAGCAGCTTCGGTGGAAACGTCGCAGATACGCAGTATTTT. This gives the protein CASSFGGNVADTQYF.

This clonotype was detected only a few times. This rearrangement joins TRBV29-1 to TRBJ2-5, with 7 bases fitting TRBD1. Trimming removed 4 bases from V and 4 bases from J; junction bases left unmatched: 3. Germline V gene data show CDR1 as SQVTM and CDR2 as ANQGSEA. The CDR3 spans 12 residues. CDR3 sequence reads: CSVVPGGETQYF. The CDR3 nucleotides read TGCAGCGTTGTTCCAGGGGGAGAGACCCAGTACTTC.

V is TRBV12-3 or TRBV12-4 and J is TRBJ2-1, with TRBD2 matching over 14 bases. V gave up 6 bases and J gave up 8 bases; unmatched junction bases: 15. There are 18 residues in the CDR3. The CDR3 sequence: CASSYRLAGGPDSYEQFF. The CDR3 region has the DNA TGTGCCAGCAGCTACAGACTAGCGGGGGGGCCCGATAGCTATGAGCAGTTCTTC.

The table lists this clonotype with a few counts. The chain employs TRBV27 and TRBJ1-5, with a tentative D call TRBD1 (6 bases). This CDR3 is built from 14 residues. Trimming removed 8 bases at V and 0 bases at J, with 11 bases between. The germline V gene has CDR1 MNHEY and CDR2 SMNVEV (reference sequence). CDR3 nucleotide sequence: TGTGCCAGCGGGGACACCGATAGCAATCAGCCCCAGCATTTT. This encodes CASGDTDSNQPQHF.

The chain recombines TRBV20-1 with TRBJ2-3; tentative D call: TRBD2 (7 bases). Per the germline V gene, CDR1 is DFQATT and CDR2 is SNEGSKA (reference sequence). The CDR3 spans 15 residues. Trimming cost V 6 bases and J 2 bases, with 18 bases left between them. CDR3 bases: TGCAGTGCCAGTACGGGGGGCCTCCTCACAGATACGCAGTATTTT. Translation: CSASTGGLLTDTQYF.

The CDR3, as DNA: TGTGCCAGCAGCTTAGTTCTGGGACCTCGGGAGACCCAGTACTTC. Its translation: CASSLVLGPRETQYF. The rearrangement joins TRBV7-8 to TRBJ2-5; either TRBD1 or TRBD2 may supply D (5 bases each). Germline lookup yields CDR1 SGHVS and CDR2 FQNEAQ. The CDR3 consists of 15 residues. Trimming pared 1 base from V and 5 bases from J, leaving 14 bases between.

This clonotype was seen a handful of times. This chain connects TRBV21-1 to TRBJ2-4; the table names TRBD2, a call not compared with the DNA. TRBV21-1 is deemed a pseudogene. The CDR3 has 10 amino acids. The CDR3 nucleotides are TGTGCCAGCAGCAAAGGGGGAGGTCACTTC. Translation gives CASSKGGGHF.

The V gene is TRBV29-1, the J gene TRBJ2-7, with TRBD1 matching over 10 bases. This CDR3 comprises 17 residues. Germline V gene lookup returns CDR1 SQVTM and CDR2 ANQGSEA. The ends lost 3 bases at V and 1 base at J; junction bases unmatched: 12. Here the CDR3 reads CSVEGVTGGYTSYEQYF. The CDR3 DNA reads TGCAGCGTTGAGGGGGTGACAGGGGGCTACACATCCTACGAGCAGTACTTC.

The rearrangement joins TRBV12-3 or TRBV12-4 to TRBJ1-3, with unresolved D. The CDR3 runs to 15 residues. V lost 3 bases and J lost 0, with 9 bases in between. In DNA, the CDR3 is TGTGCCAGCAGTTTTGGAGGGATCTCTGGAAACACCATATATTTT. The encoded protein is CASSFGGISGNTIYF.

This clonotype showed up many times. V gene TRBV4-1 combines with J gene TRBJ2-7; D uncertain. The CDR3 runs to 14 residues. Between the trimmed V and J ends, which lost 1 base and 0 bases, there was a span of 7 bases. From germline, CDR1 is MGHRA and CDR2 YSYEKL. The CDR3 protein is CASSQGRFSYEQYF. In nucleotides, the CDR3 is TGCGCCAGCAGCCAAGGGCGATTCTCCTACGAGCAGTACTTC.

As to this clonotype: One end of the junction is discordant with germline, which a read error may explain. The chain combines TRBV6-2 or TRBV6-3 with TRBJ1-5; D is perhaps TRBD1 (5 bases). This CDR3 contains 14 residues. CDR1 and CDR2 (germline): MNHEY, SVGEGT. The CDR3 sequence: CASSYNLGHQPQQF. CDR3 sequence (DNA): TGTGCCAGCAGTTATAACCTGGGGCATCAGCCCCAGCAATTT.

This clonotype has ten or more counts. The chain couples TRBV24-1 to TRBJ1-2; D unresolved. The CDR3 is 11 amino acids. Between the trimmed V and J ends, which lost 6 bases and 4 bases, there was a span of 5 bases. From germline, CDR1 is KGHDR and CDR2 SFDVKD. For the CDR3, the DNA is TGTGCCACCAGTTCCGGCTATGGCTACACCTTC. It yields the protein CATSSGYGYTF.

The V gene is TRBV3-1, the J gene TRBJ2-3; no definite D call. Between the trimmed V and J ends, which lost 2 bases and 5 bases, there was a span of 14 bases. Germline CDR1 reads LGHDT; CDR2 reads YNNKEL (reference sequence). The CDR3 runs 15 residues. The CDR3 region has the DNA TGTGCCAGCAGCCAAAACCGGGCCTCCAAAGATACGCAGTATTTT. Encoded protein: CASSQNRASKDTQYF.

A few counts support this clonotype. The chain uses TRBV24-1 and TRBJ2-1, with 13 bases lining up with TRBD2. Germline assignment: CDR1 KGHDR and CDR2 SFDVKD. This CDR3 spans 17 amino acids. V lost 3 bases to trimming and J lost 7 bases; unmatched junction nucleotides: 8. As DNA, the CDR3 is TGTGCCACCAGTGATAAAGGACTAGCGGGAGTAGCTAATGAGCAGTTCTTC. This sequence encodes CATSDKGLAGVANEQFF.

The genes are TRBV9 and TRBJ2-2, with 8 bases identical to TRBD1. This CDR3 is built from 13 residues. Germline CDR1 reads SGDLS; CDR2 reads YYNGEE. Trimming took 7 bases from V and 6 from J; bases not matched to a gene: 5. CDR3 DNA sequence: TGTGCCAGCGGACAGGGCCCGTCCGGGGAGCTGTTTTTT. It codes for CASGQGPSGELFF.

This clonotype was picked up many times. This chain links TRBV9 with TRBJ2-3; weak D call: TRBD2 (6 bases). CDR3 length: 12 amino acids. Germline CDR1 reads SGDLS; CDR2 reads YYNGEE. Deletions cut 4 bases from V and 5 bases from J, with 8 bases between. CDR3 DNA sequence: TGTGCCAGCAGCCAAGCGGGAGATACGCAGTATTTT. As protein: CASSQAGDTQYF.

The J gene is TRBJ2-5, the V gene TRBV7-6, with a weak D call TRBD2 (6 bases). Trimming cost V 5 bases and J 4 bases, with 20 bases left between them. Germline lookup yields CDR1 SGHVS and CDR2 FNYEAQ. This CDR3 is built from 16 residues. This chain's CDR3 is CASSLSPPSEGETQYF. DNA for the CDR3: TGTGCCAGCAGCCTAAGTCCGCCTAGCGAGGGAGAGACCCAGTACTTC.

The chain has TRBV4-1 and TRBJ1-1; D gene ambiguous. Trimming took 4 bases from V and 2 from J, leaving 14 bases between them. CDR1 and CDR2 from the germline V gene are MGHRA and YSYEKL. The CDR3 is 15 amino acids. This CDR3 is CASSPTRVVNTEAFF. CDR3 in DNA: TGCGCCAGCAGCCCCACGCGGGTCGTCAACACTGAAGCTTTCTTT.

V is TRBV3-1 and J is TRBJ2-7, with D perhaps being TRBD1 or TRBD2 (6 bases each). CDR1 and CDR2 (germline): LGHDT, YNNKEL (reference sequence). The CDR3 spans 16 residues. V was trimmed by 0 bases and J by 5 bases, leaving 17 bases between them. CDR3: CASSQERVLGGDEQYF. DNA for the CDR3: TGTGCCAGCAGCCAAGAAAGAGTTTTGGGGGGCGACGAGCAGTACTTC.

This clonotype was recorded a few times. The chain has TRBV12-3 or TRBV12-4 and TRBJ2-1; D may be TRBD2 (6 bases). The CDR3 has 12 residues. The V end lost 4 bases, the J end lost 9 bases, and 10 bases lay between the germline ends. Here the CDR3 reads CASSYGGGEQFF. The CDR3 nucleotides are TGTGCCAGCAGTTACGGGGGTGGTGAGCAGTTCTTC.

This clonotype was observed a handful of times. The CDR3 sequence is CASSQEPGTSPNEQFF. CDR3 nucleotide sequence: TGCGCCAGCAGCCAAGAACCCGGGACTAGTCCGAATGAGCAGTTCTTC. The rearrangement links TRBV4-3 to TRBJ2-1; 8 positions match TRBD2. J gave up 7 bases and V 0 bases, and 8 bases lay outside the gene matches. The V gene's germline CDR1 is LGHNA and CDR2 YSLEER. This CDR3 comprises 16 residues.

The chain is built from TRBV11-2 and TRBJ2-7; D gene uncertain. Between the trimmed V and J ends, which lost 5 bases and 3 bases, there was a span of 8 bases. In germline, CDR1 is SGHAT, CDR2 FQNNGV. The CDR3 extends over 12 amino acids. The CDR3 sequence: CASSPNGYEQYF. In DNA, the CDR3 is TGTGCCAGCAGCCCGAACGGCTACGAGCAGTACTTC.

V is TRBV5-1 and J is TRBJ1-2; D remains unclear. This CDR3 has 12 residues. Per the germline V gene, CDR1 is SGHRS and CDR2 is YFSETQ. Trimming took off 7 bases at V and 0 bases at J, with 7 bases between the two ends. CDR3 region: CASVSANYGYTF. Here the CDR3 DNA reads TGCGCCAGCGTCTCTGCTAACTATGGCTACACCTTC.

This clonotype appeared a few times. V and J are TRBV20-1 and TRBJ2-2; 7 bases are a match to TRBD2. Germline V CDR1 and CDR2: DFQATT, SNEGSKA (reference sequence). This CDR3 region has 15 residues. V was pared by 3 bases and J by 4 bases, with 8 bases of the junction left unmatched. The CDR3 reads CSARETGLSTGELFF. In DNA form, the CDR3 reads TGCAGTGCTAGGGAGACGGGACTAAGCACCGGGGAGCTGTTTTTT.

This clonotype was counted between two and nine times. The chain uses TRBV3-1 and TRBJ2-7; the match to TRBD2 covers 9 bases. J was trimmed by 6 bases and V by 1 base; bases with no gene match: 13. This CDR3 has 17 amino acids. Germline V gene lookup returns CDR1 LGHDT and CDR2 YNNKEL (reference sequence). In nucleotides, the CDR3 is TGTGCCAGCAGCCAAGTCCGTAGCGGGAGTTATCTAGCCGAGCAGTACTTC. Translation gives CASSQVRSGSYLAEQYF.